This T cell receptor (beta chain) appears in the sequencing data of a study of post-analysis software for immune sequencing data. Findings of the study overall: Patients with multiple sclerosis recorded significantly lower normalized Chao1 diversity than controls, the study found. Pronounced co-clustering by F measure was evident among identically batched samples.

About this clonotype itself: Its cognate antigen is unknown.

Unique molecular identifiers were built into the TCR beta cDNA libraries. Between roughly 1 and 10 million T cells gave rise to about 450,000 cDNA molecules. TCRdb analysed the PCR reads with MiXCR anew, one entry per CDR3 protein. The data contain about 770,000 distinct CDR3 sequences, under 60% of them singletons. The clonotype comes from a girl between 5 and 17 years old with multiple sclerosis. Sequenced input: blood.

The CDR3 sequence: CASTLVTGGGSPLHF. The CDR3 bases are TGTGCCAGCACCCTAGTGACAGGGGGAGGTTCACCCCTCCACTTT. This chain joins TRBV6-5 and TRBJ1-6; 9 bases fit TRBD1. The V gene end was trimmed by 7 bases and the J gene end by 9 bases; junction bases not matched to a gene: 10. From germline, CDR1 is MNHEY and CDR2 SVGAGI. The CDR3 is 15 residues long.